This TCR beta chain was sequenced in a study of control samples from healthy donors and cancer patients. Data came from immunoSEQ multiplex PCR; TCRdb stores just in-frame clones and leaves some out. The sample yields approximately 82,000 clones, 94% seen once. The germline gives CDR1 LGHDT, CDR2 YNNKEL (reference sequence). The CDR3 contains 15 residues. V lost 4 bases and J lost 8, with 20 bases in between. Sequences were obtained from blood. The TCR was taken from a woman between 18 and 30 years old in good health. V gene TRBV3-1 (or the pseudogene TRBV3-2) combines with J gene TRBJ1-2; D is undetermined. Written as DNA, the CDR3 is TGTGCCAGCAGCCGCTATCACCGGGTTGGCGAGGGCTACACCTTC. Translating it yields CASSRYHRVGEGYTF.